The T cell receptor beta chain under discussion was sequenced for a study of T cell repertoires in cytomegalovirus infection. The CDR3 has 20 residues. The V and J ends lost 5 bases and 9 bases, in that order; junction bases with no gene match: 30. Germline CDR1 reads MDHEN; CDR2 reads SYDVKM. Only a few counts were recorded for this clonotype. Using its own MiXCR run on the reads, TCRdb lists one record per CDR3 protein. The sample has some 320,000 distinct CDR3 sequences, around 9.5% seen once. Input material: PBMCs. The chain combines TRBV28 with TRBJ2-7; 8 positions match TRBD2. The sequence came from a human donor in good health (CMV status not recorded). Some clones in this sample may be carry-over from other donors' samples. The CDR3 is CASSLSGGGRIEAGFFVQYF. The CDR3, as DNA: TGTGCCAGCAGTCTGTCCGGGGGGGGGCGCATAGAGGCCGGCTTCTTTGTGCAGTACTTC.